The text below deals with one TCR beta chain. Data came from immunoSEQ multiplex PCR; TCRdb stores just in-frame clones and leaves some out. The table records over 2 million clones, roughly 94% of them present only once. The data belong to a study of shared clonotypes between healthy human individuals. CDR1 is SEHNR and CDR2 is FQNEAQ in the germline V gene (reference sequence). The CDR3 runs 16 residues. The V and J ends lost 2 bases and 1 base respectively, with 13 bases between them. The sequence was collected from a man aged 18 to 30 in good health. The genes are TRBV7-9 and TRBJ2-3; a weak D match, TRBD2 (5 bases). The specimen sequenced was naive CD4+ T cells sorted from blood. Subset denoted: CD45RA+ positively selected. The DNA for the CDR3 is TGTGCCAGCAGCTTACCTTTAGCGAGGGGCACAGATACGCAGTATTTT. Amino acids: CASSLPLARGTDTQYF.